This TCR beta chain was recovered during a study of neurological immune-mediated disorders. Germline V lookup: CDR1 SGHTA, CDR2 FQGNSA. Trimming at V came to 3 bases and at J to 1 base, leaving 6 bases not matched to a gene. The CDR3 contains 16 residues. TCRdb re-analysed the 5' RACE reads in MiXCR, keeping a single row per CDR3 protein. In the table there are about 39,000 distinct CDR3 sequences, just under 7.5% of which are singletons. This clonotype appeared many times. Sample: CD4+ T cells from blood. The TCR originated in a man in his fifties or sixties in good health. The chain recombines TRBV7-2 with TRBJ2-3, with 8 nucleotides matching TRBD2. The CDR3 sequence: CASSFSGTRGTDTQYF. In nucleotides, the CDR3 is TGTGCCAGCAGCTTTTCCGGGACTAGGGGCACAGATACGCAGTATTTT. The full variable domain, in which reference TRBV7-2 and TRBJ2-3 provide the parts outside the CDR3, is GAGVSQSPSNKVTEKGKDVELRCDPISGHTALYWYRQSLGQGLEFLIYFQGNSAPDKSGLPSDRFSAERTGGSVSTLTIQRTQQEDSAVYLCASSFSGTRGTDTQYFGPGTRLTVL.